Below are 27 T cell receptor beta chains sequenced from a single sample in a study of cytomegalovirus exposure and HLA in healthy donors (dated by TCRdb to 2017 to 2019). Library generation was performed with the immunoSEQ multiplex PCR assay. The multiplex PCR relied on a mix of 60 forward primers for TCR Vbeta segments and 13 reverse primers for TCR Jbeta segments. In TCRdb, the immuneACCESS table is reduced to in-frame sequences with V and J assigned. These tables do not hold every clone; where another copy was compared, an unresolved V gene accounts for under half, and the others remain unexplained. The sample records about 95,000 clones, approximately 80% of which are singletons. The ten largest make up approximately 3% of the sample. What was sequenced was PBMCs. All receptors derive from a man aged 25-40 years in good health and CMV-seropositive.

V gene TRBV28 combines with J gene TRBJ2-1; D might be TRBD1 (6 bases). Per the germline V gene, CDR1 is MDHEN and CDR2 is SYDVKM. The CDR3 runs to 14 residues. V was cut by 7 bases and J by 3 bases, with 13 bases left in between. DNA for the CDR3: TGTGCCAGCAATGGGGCAGGGGTCTACAATGAGCAGTTCTTC. Translating gives CASNGAGVYNEQFF.

The chain links TRBV6-1 to TRBJ2-2; perhaps TRBD1 as D (6 bases). V dropped 6 bases and J dropped 0 bases, with 8 bases sitting between them. The CDR3 spans 14 residues. CDR1 is MNHNS and CDR2 is SASEGT in the germline V gene. The CDR3 nucleotides read TGTGCCAGCAGGGGACACCCGAACACCGGGGAGCTGTTTTTT. This sequence encodes CASRGHPNTGELFF.

The chain uses TRBV7-2 and TRBJ1-5; D unclear. Trimming cost V 5 bases and J 4 bases, with 15 bases left between them. Germline V gene data show CDR1 as SGHTA and CDR2 as FQGNSA. The CDR3 extends over 15 amino acids. CDR3 region: CASSKDISGNQPQHF. The CDR3 nucleotides are TGTGCCAGCAGCAAAGACATTAGCGGGAATCAGCCCCAGCATTTT.

This chain links TRBV18 with TRBJ1-1, with D unresolved. Germline V CDR1 and CDR2: KGHSH, LQKENI. CDR3 size: 15 residues. The ends were cut back, 2 bases at V and 4 bases at J, with 14 bases in the middle. The CDR3 nucleotides are TGTGCCAGCTCACCAATAAACAGTGTTGGCACTGAAGCTTTCTTT. It specifies CASSPINSVGTEAFF.

The gene calls are TRBV10-1 and TRBJ1-1; D is perhaps TRBD1 (5 bases). There are 13 residues in the CDR3. V lost 7 bases, J lost 6 bases, and 15 bases lay in between. CDR1 is WNHNN and CDR2 is SYGVQD in the germline V gene (reference sequence). The CDR3 DNA reads as TGCGCCAGCACCAGGGCTGCGGGACCTGAAGCTTTCTTT. It encodes CASTRAAGPEAFF.

This chain uses TRBV18 with TRBJ1-1; D unresolved. The CDR3 consists of 16 residues. Deletions cut 5 bases from V and 4 bases from J, with 20 bases between. In germline, CDR1 is KGHSH, CDR2 LQKENI. The CDR3 nucleotides read TGTGCCAGCTCAACCACCCGATCCGGGGAAGGCACTGAAGCTTTCTTT. Translated, it gives CASSTTRSGEGTEAFF.

DNA for the CDR3: TGTGCCAGCAGCGGGCCCCAAGGAGAGACCCAGTACTTC. Translation: CASSGPQGETQYF. The chain couples TRBV11-2 to TRBJ2-5; no firm D call. The CDR3 runs 13 residues. The V and J ends lost 5 bases and 4 bases respectively, with 11 bases between them. The germline CDR1 and CDR2 sequences are SGHAT and FQNNGV.

The J gene is TRBJ2-1, the V gene TRBV15; D is perhaps TRBD2 (6 bases). CDR3 length: 17 amino acids. Trimming pared 2 bases from V and 4 bases from J, leaving 18 bases between. Germline values: CDR1 LNHNV, CDR2 YYDKDF (reference sequence). CDR3 loop: CATSRYTSRTKYNEQFF. DNA for the CDR3: TGTGCCACCAGCAGATACACCTCCCGGACTAAGTACAATGAGCAGTTCTTC.

This chain uses TRBV6-5 with TRBJ2-1, with D maybe TRBD1 (6 bases). The V and J ends lost 4 bases and 2 bases respectively, with 12 bases between them. The CDR3 is 15 residues long. The germline V gene has CDR1 MNHEY and CDR2 SVGAGI. This CDR3 is CASSSGQGAYNEQFF. CDR3 DNA sequence: TGTGCCAGCAGTTCGGGACAAGGCGCCTACAATGAGCAGTTCTTC.

The rearrangement joins TRBV6-5 to TRBJ2-4, with a tentative D call TRBD2 (6 bases). This CDR3 has 13 residues. With 6 bases removed from V and 7 bases from J, the gap between germline ends came to 13 bases. Germline CDR1 reads MNHEY; CDR2 reads SVGAGI. The CDR3 spells CASSPGGSNIQYF. In DNA, the CDR3 is TGTGCCAGCAGCCCTGGGGGGAGTAACATTCAGTACTTC.

In this sample, this clone turned up once. V and J are TRBV7-2 and TRBJ2-7; 9 bases map to TRBD1. Germline trimming cut 11 bases from V and 9 bases from J; bases unmatched to any gene: 23. CDR1 SGHTA and CDR2 FQGNSA come from the germline V gene. This CDR3 spans 16 amino acids. This chain's CDR3 is CAGGGTGSLGLRGQYF. As DNA, the CDR3 is TGTGCCGGAGGGGGGACAGGGAGCTTAGGCTTACGAGGGCAGTACTTC.

The chain carries TRBV27 and TRBJ1-4, with D possibly matching TRBD1 (5 bases). The CDR3 extends over 17 amino acids. CDR1 MNHEY and CDR2 SMNVEV come from the germline V gene (reference sequence). Between the trimmed V and J ends, which lost 6 bases and 0 bases, there was a span of 17 bases. Written as DNA, the CDR3 is TGTGCCAGCAGGGGGCCAGGGCGCGCCGCAACTAATGAAAAACTGTTTTTT. It translates to CASRGPGRAATNEKLFF.

The V gene is TRBV4-3, the J gene TRBJ2-7; TRBD2 matches at 7 bases. Germline loops: CDR1 LGHNA, CDR2 YSLEER. V was pared by 4 bases and J by 2 bases, with 8 bases of the junction left unmatched. There are 15 residues in the CDR3. CDR3 residues: CASSLGEGRPYEQYF. CDR3 bases: TGCGCCAGCAGCCTGGGGGAGGGGCGCCCCTACGAGCAGTACTTC.

The CDR3 DNA follows: TGCAGCGTCGCCGGGACAGGAAGGACAGATACGCAGTATTTT. Protein product: CSVAGTGRTDTQYF. The chain links TRBV29-1 to TRBJ2-3, with 8 bases lining up with TRBD1. This CDR3 contains 14 residues. Germline assignment: CDR1 SQVTM and CDR2 ANQGSEA. The junction had 8 bases not matched to a gene; V was cut back by 6 bases and J by 3 bases.

This chain connects TRBV30 to TRBJ2-1, with TRBD2 identical over 12 bases. Germline lookup yields CDR1 GTSNPN and CDR2 SVGIG (reference sequence). The ends lost 5 bases at V and 7 bases at J; junction bases unmatched: 6. This CDR3 contains 14 residues. Here the CDR3 reads CAWGTSGRSNEQFF. As DNA, the CDR3 is TGTGCCTGGGGCACTAGCGGGAGGTCGAATGAGCAGTTCTTC.

The chain couples TRBV27 to TRBJ2-1, with 11 bases fitting TRBD2. Germline-derived CDR1 and CDR2 are MNHEY and SMNVEV (reference sequence). The CDR3 sequence is 15 residues long. V shed 5 bases and J 6 bases; nucleotides not matched to a gene: 6. In DNA form, the CDR3 reads TGTGCCAGCAGTCTACCGGGACTAGCGGCCAATGAGCAGTTCTTC. Amino acid sequence: CASSLPGLAANEQFF.

The genes are TRBV30 and TRBJ2-3, with 8 bases that match TRBD1. Unmatched junction bases numbered 6, after V lost 0 bases and J lost 4 bases. The CDR3 totals 15 residues. The V gene's germline CDR1 is GTSNPN and CDR2 SVGIG (reference sequence). CDR3 region: CAWSVGTGGSDTQYF. The DNA of the CDR3 is TGTGCCTGGAGTGTAGGGACAGGTGGGTCAGATACGCAGTATTTT.

The chain is built from TRBV19 and TRBJ2-7, with D possibly being TRBD2 (5 bases). The germline V gene has CDR1 LNHDA and CDR2 SQIVND (reference sequence). This CDR3 is 11 amino acids long. Deletions cut 5 bases from V and 3 bases from J, with 5 bases between. Here the CDR3 reads CASSRGYEQYF. The CDR3 bases are TGTGCCAGTAGTCGGGGCTACGAGCAGTACTTC.

The chain combines TRBV30 with TRBJ1-4; D call uncertain. The germline V gene has CDR1 GTSNPN and CDR2 SVGIG (reference sequence). The CDR3 is made up of 14 amino acids. Trimming left V 0 bases short and J 11 bases short, with 16 bases between. Here the CDR3 DNA reads TGTGCCTGGAGTGTACAACAGTCAGTCGGTAAACTGTTTTTT. It specifies CAWSVQQSVGKLFF.

The sample holds one count of this clone. The chain has TRBV6-5 and TRBJ2-7, with D perhaps matching TRBD1 (6 bases). In germline, CDR1 is MNHEY, CDR2 SVGAGI. This CDR3 region has 15 residues. The V end was cut by 6 bases, the J end by 4 bases, with 19 bases between. In DNA form, the CDR3 reads TGTGCCAGCAGCACAACGGACAGTTGGGAGTACGAGCAGTACTTC. Amino acids: CASSTTDSWEYEQYF.

The rearrangement links TRBV28 to TRBJ1-4; no definite D call. CDR3 length: 16 amino acids. The germline CDR1 and CDR2 sequences are MDHEN and SYDVKM. V was shortened by 6 bases and J by 2 bases, with 16 bases between the two germline ends. CDR3 protein: CASRYSLGSTNEKLFF. CDR3 sequence (DNA): TGTGCCAGCAGGTACTCCTTAGGGAGTACTAATGAAAAACTGTTTTTT. The whole variable domain, remainder taken from reference TRBV28 and TRBJ1-4, is DVKVTQSSRYLVKRTGEKVFLECVQDMDHENMFWYRQDPGLGLRLIYFSYDVKMKEKGDIPEGYSVSREKKERFSLILESASTNQTSMYLCASRYSLGSTNEKLFFGSGTQLSVL.

The J gene is TRBJ1-1, the V gene TRBV4-1; D possibly corresponds to TRBD1 (6 bases). Germline loops: CDR1 MGHRA, CDR2 YSYEKL. CDR3 size: 16 residues. V lost 2 bases to trimming and J lost 1 base, with 14 bases between them. The DNA of the CDR3 is TGCGCCAGCAGCCAATTTATCGACAGGCCGAACACTGAAGCTTTCTTT. This translates into CASSQFIDRPNTEAFF.

The genes are TRBV7-2 and TRBJ2-7; 10 bases map to TRBD2. Germline CDR1 and CDR2: SGHTA and FQGNSA. The CDR3 consists of 15 residues. V dropped 3 bases and J dropped 3; count of bases not matched to a gene: 5. The CDR3 bases are TGTGCCAGCAGCTTGGTTGGGACTAGCGTCTACGAGCAGTACTTC. Translation: CASSLVGTSVYEQYF.

The chain employs TRBV10-3 and TRBJ2-5; D is perhaps TRBD2 (6 bases). Germline lookup yields CDR1 ENHRY and CDR2 SYGVKD. The CDR3 contains 14 residues. Trimming pared 10 bases from V and 5 bases from J, leaving 20 bases between. CDR3 in DNA: TGTGCCAGCCGGGACTCCCGGCGAACGGAGACCCAGTACTTC. Protein product: CASRDSRRTETQYF.

V usage is TRBV10-3 and J usage is TRBJ2-3; no clear D gene. This CDR3 region has 17 residues. Germline-derived CDR1 and CDR2 are ENHRY and SYGVKD. V was trimmed by 2 bases and J by 0 bases, leaving 15 bases between them. CDR3 sequence (DNA): TGTGCCATCAGTGAGCCCCCGGGTCAGTCGAGCACAGATACGCAGTATTTT. It specifies CAISEPPGQSSTDTQYF.

The rearrangement joins TRBV19 to TRBJ2-7, with 14 nucleotides matching TRBD2. Germline V gene data show CDR1 as LNHDA and CDR2 as SQIVND (reference sequence). The CDR3 has 18 amino acids. After removal of 5 bases from V and 6 bases from J, the junction contained 15 bases not matched to a gene. The CDR3 sequence is CASSPSSTSGRAGVEQYF. DNA of the CDR3: TGTGCCAGTAGTCCCTCGTCGACTAGCGGGAGGGCCGGTGTCGAGCAGTACTTC.

This clone was seen once. The chain is built from TRBV5-4 and TRBJ1-1; 9 bases agree with TRBD1. J was trimmed by 6 bases and V by 2 bases; bases with no gene match: 8. The germline CDR1 and CDR2 sequences are SGHNT and YYREEE (reference sequence). The CDR3 runs to 15 residues. Written as DNA, the CDR3 is TGTGCCAGCAGCTTACAGGGGGCGATCGGGGCTGAAGCTTTCTTT. Protein sequence: CASSLQGAIGAEAFF. Combining the CDR3 with reference TRBV5-4 and TRBJ1-1 gives the whole variable domain ETGVTQSPTHLIKTRGQQVTLRCSSQSGHNTVSWYQQALGQGPQFIFQYYREEENGRGNFPPRFSGLQFPNYSSELNVNALELDDSALYLCASSLQGAIGAEAFFGQGTRLTVV.